The 30 T cell receptor beta chains reported below all come from one sample, sequenced in a study of blood T cell repertoires in COVID-19. Sequencing was performed with immunoSEQ multiplex PCR; in TCRdb, only in-frame clones are kept and a portion is missing. The sample gives about 130,000 clones, approximately 81% of which show up once; approximately 12% is in the top ten. The sample comprised peripheral blood. Receptors originate from a woman younger than 45 who had recovered from COVID-19.

The chain carries TRBV19 and TRBJ2-3, with 7 bases fitting TRBD2. The CDR3 spans 15 residues. The germline gives CDR1 LNHDA, CDR2 SQIVND (reference sequence). V shed 6 bases and J 5 bases; nucleotides not matched to a gene: 11. The chain's CDR3 is CASSRGGGGGDTQYF. The CDR3 DNA reads as TGTGCCAGTAGCCGAGGCGGGGGAGGAGGAGATACGCAGTATTTT.

This clone was picked up one time. The chain uses TRBV3-1 (or the pseudogene TRBV3-2) and TRBJ1-3; possibly TRBD1 for D (5 bases). The CDR3 loop spans 13 amino acids. In germline, CDR1 is LGHDT, CDR2 YNNKEL (reference sequence). The V end lost 4 bases, the J end lost 6 bases, and 10 bases lay between the germline ends. The CDR3 region has the DNA TGTGCCAGCAGCCTCGACAGTCTAAACACCATATATTTT. It translates to CASSLDSLNTIYF.

As DNA, the CDR3 is TGTGCCAGCAGCGTAGGAGGACAGCGGGGGGGCACAGATACGCAGTATTTT. It specifies CASSVGGQRGGTDTQYF. The chain recombines TRBV9 with TRBJ2-3, with 9 bases matching TRBD2. The V and J ends lost 0 bases and 1 base, in that order; junction bases with no gene match: 6. The germline V gene has CDR1 SGDLS and CDR2 YYNGEE. The CDR3 totals 17 residues.

The J gene is TRBJ1-1, the V gene TRBV3-1 (or the pseudogene TRBV3-2); tentatively, D is TRBD1 (6 bases). Trimming removed 0 bases from V and 3 bases from J, with 11 bases in between. Germline CDR1 and CDR2: LGHDT and YNNKEL (reference sequence). The CDR3 sequence is 15 residues long. The CDR3 loop is CASSQETGLDTEAFF. DNA for the CDR3: TGTGCCAGCAGCCAAGAAACAGGGTTGGACACTGAAGCTTTCTTT.

The chain links TRBV27 to TRBJ2-7, with 8 bases matching TRBD1. V lost 5 bases, J lost 1 base, and 1 base stayed unmatched. The CDR3 extends over 13 amino acids. CDR1 and CDR2 (germline): MNHEY, SMNVEV (reference sequence). The CDR3 is CASSRQGSYEQYF. CDR3 nucleotide sequence: TGTGCCAGCAGTAGACAGGGGTCCTACGAGCAGTACTTC.

The genes are TRBV2 and TRBJ1-4; TRBD1 matches 10 bases. CDR3 length: 15 amino acids. Per the germline V gene, CDR1 is SNHLY and CDR2 is FYNNEI. The V gene end was trimmed by 6 bases and the J gene end by 8 bases; junction bases not matched to a gene: 9. The CDR3 coding sequence is TGTGCCAGCAGATCCGGACAGGGGGATCGGGAAAAACTGTTTTTT. This sequence encodes CASRSGQGDREKLFF.

This clone has a handful of counts. The DNA for the CDR3 is TGTGCTAGTGGCCGGGACAGGGGGACGTCGAACACTGAAGCTTTCTTT. Encoded protein: CASGRDRGTSNTEAFF. The V call is TRBV12-5, the J call TRBJ1-1; 11 bases align to TRBD1. The ends lost 6 bases at V and 1 base at J; junction bases unmatched: 7. Germline assignment: CDR1 LGHNT and CDR2 FRNRAP. The CDR3 loop spans 16 amino acids.

V usage is TRBV7-8 and J usage is TRBJ2-7, with 9 bases that match TRBD1. The CDR3 runs to 17 residues. From germline, CDR1 is SGHVS and CDR2 FQNEAQ. V trimming: 1 base; J trimming: 5 bases; junction bases outside the gene matches: 12. The CDR3 nucleotides are TGTGCCAGCAGCTTAGTTCTGATAGGGACAGGGACCGACGAGCAGTACTTC. Protein: CASSLVLIGTGTDEQYF.

The chain links TRBV4-1 to TRBJ1-1, with D perhaps matching TRBD1 (5 bases). The CDR3 spans 20 residues. V was pared by 3 bases and J by 4 bases, with 30 bases between. Germline V gives CDR1 MGHRA, CDR2 YSYEKL. CDR3 nucleotide sequence: TGCGCCAGCAGCCAGAGGCAGGGAATAATGGCAACTTTGTCGGGCACTGAAGCTTTCTTT. As protein: CASSQRQGIMATLSGTEAFF.

This chain connects TRBV6-6 to TRBJ2-3, with 13 bases lining up with TRBD2. Trimming cost V 6 bases and J 2 bases; bases outside gene matches: 2. This CDR3 has 15 residues. Germline loops: CDR1 MNHNY, CDR2 SVGAGI (reference sequence). The CDR3: CASRLAGGNTDTQYF. The DNA for the CDR3 is TGTGCCAGCAGACTAGCGGGGGGGAACACAGATACGCAGTATTTT.

The CDR3 bases are TGTGCCAGCAGCCAAGGTAGCGGGAGTTACGAGCAGTACTTC. Amino acids: CASSQGSGSYEQYF. The J gene is TRBJ2-7, the V gene TRBV4-2, with TRBD2 identical over 9 bases. CDR3 size: 14 residues. CDR1 is LGHNA and CDR2 is YNFKEQ in the germline V gene. The J segment lost 4 bases and the V segment lost 1 base, leaving 2 bases of the junction unmatched.

This chain uses TRBV30 with TRBJ2-7, with TRBD1 identical over 8 bases. V shed 4 bases, J shed 6 bases, and the junction held 17 bases outside the gene matches. The CDR3 spans 16 residues. Germline lookup yields CDR1 GTSNPN and CDR2 SVGIG (reference sequence). CDR3 sequence reads: CAWTPQQKTGVFEQYF. CDR3 in DNA: TGTGCCTGGACACCCCAGCAAAAGACAGGGGTGTTCGAGCAGTACTTC.

The chain links TRBV18 to TRBJ1-1, with TRBD1 as a possible D gene (6 bases). The CDR3 is 12 residues long. V lost 5 bases and J lost 5, with 9 bases in between. Germline V gives CDR1 KGHSH, CDR2 LQKENI. CDR3 residues: CASSNRDTEAFF. The CDR3 region has the DNA TGTGCCAGCTCAAACAGGGATACTGAAGCTTTCTTT.

The chain has TRBV15 and TRBJ1-2; 12 bases fit TRBD1. Germline CDR1 LNHNV, CDR2 YYDKDF (reference sequence). The V gene end was trimmed by 2 bases and the J gene end by 4 bases; junction bases not matched to a gene: 20. The CDR3 consists of 21 residues. The CDR3, as DNA: TGTGCCACCAGCAGACAAACCGTTACCGGGACAGGGGGCGCGTTTCTCTATGGCTACACCTTC. It translates to CATSRQTVTGTGGAFLYGYTF.

This clone has just a few counts. V is TRBV9 and J is TRBJ2-3; D is unresolved. Between the trimmed V and J ends, which lost 1 base and 4 bases, there was a span of 13 bases. This CDR3 contains 15 residues. CDR1 is SGDLS and CDR2 is YYNGEE in the germline V gene. The CDR3 spells CASSVRSQSSDTQYF. CDR3 DNA: TGTGCCAGCAGCGTACGTTCGCAAAGCTCAGATACGCAGTATTTT.

This chain uses TRBV7-8 with TRBJ2-7; 9 bases are shared with TRBD1. From germline, CDR1 is SGHVS and CDR2 FQNEAQ. V shed 2 bases, J shed 2 bases, and the junction held 4 bases outside the gene matches. The CDR3 totals 15 residues. The CDR3, as DNA: TGTGCCAGCAGCTTAATGTGGGACAGGGCCTACGAGCAGTACTTC. Protein: CASSLMWDRAYEQYF.

The V gene is TRBV15, the J gene TRBJ2-3; the match to TRBD2 covers 7 bases. This CDR3 spans 16 amino acids. With V trimmed by 2 bases and J by 6 bases, 11 bases remained unmatched. Per germline, CDR1 LNHNV and CDR2 YYDKDF (reference sequence). CDR3 sequence: CATSRMSGITYDTQYF. DNA of the CDR3: TGTGCCACCAGCAGAATGAGCGGGATTACCTATGATACGCAGTATTTT.

The rearrangement uses TRBV18 and TRBJ2-7; D possibly corresponds to TRBD1 (6 bases). The CDR3 spans 14 residues. Germline loops: CDR1 KGHSH, CDR2 LQKENI. Between the trimmed V and J ends, which lost 5 bases and 5 bases, there was a span of 16 bases. The CDR3 is CASSDQTGIDEQYF. As DNA, the CDR3 is TGTGCCAGCTCAGATCAAACAGGGATTGACGAGCAGTACTTC.

The CDR3 coding sequence is TGCGCCAGCAGCTTGGGGGGGCCCGCTAACTATGGCTACACCTTC. It specifies CASSLGGPANYGYTF. This rearrangement joins TRBV5-1 to TRBJ1-2, with D maybe TRBD1 (6 bases). The CDR3 is 15 amino acids. Germline CDR1 is SGHRS and CDR2 is YFSETQ. V was clipped by 0 bases and J by 0 bases, with 9 bases between them.

V usage is TRBV9 and J usage is TRBJ2-7; D not resolved. CDR3 length: 14 amino acids. Per the germline V gene, CDR1 is SGDLS and CDR2 is YYNGEE. V lost 4 bases and J 3 bases, leaving 14 bases between the germline ends. CDR3 amino acids: CASSPRRGDYEQYF. DNA of the CDR3: TGTGCCAGCAGCCCCCGACGCGGTGACTACGAGCAGTACTTC.

The chain employs TRBV4-1 and TRBJ2-1, with D possibly being TRBD1 (6 bases). Germline V gene data show CDR1 as MGHRA and CDR2 as YSYEKL. V lost 3 bases and J lost 3, with 27 bases in between. There are 20 residues in the CDR3. The CDR3: CASSQGLTGRGAGIYNEQFF. Written as DNA, the CDR3 is TGCGCCAGCAGCCAGGGCCTAACAGGGAGAGGGGCAGGAATCTACAATGAGCAGTTCTTC.

V gene TRBV6-5 combines with J gene TRBJ1-5; D may be TRBD1 (5 bases). Germline V gene data show CDR1 as MNHEY and CDR2 as SVGAGI. With 6 bases removed from V and 2 bases from J, the gap between germline ends came to 14 bases. This CDR3 region has 15 residues. CDR3 in DNA: TGTGCCAGCAGCCTGGGCAGGGTCGGCAATCAGCCCCAGCATTTT. Translating it yields CASSLGRVGNQPQHF.

The chain links TRBV6-5 to TRBJ2-1; 7 nucleotides agree with TRBD1. J gave up 6 bases and V 8 bases, and 4 bases lay outside the gene matches. The CDR3 runs 12 residues. CDR1 is MNHEY, CDR2 SVGAGI, per germline. The CDR3 sequence: CASGTVTNEQFF. CDR3 sequence (DNA): TGTGCCAGCGGGACAGTGACCAATGAGCAGTTCTTC.

This chain uses TRBV5-1 with TRBJ2-4, with 9 bases that match TRBD1. The CDR3 has 15 amino acids. The germline CDR1 and CDR2 sequences are SGHRS and YFSETQ. J gave up 3 bases and V 4 bases, and 5 bases lay outside the gene matches. The CDR3 coding sequence is TGCGCCAGCAGCGGCGGGGACAGGGACAAAAACATTCAGTACTTC. Its translation: CASSGGDRDKNIQYF.

The V and J genes are TRBV6-1 and TRBJ1-4; 11 positions agree with TRBD1. The CDR3 is 17 amino acids. The germline V gene has CDR1 MNHNS and CDR2 SASEGT. V shed 0 bases, J shed 7 bases, and the junction held 7 bases outside the gene matches. CDR3 sequence reads: CASSEAGWDRGGEKLFF. Here the CDR3 DNA reads TGTGCCAGCAGTGAAGCCGGTTGGGACAGGGGGGGTGAAAAACTGTTTTTT.

The chain has TRBV6-6 and TRBJ1-5; 7 bases align to TRBD1. J gave up 1 base and V 5 bases, and 2 bases lay outside the gene matches. The CDR3 has 14 residues. Germline CDR1 reads MNHNY; CDR2 reads SVGAGI (reference sequence). CDR3 bases: TGTGCCAGCAGTGGGGACAGAAGCAATCAGCCCCAGCATTTT. It specifies CASSGDRSNQPQHF.

The rearrangement joins TRBV5-1 to TRBJ2-3; no clear D gene. The CDR3 spans 14 residues. Germline CDR1 is SGHRS and CDR2 is YFSETQ. The V gene lost 1 base and the J gene lost 5 bases, with 11 bases spanning the gap. CDR3 sequence: CASSLNSDKDTQYF. The CDR3 DNA follows: TGCGCCAGCAGCTTGAATTCCGACAAAGATACGCAGTATTTT.

The rearrangement uses TRBV7-9 and TRBJ1-1, with TRBD1 as a possible D gene (5 bases). Trimming removed 8 bases from V and 4 bases from J, with 11 bases in between. This CDR3 is built from 12 residues. The germline V gene encodes CDR1 SEHNR and CDR2 FQNEAQ (reference sequence). The DNA of the CDR3 is TGTGCCAGCCAGCAGGGCGGCACTGAAGCTTTCTTT. This encodes CASQQGGTEAFF.

The genes are TRBV4-1 and TRBJ1-3, with D maybe TRBD1 (6 bases). V was clipped by 3 bases and J by 5 bases, with 14 bases between them. Looked up from germline, CDR1 is MGHRA and CDR2 is YSYEKL. The CDR3 is made up of 15 amino acids. The CDR3 spells CASSQADRGRNTIYF. The CDR3 DNA reads as TGCGCCAGCAGCCAGGCGGACAGAGGGAGAAACACCATATATTTT.

The gene calls are TRBV27 and TRBJ2-1; 7 bases are shared with TRBD1. With V trimmed by 4 bases and J by 7 bases, 16 bases remained unmatched. The CDR3 runs to 17 residues. The V gene's germline CDR1 is MNHEY and CDR2 SMNVEV (reference sequence). CDR3 loop: CASSSNRDRHQGNEQFF. CDR3 DNA: TGTGCCAGCAGTTCGAACCGGGACAGACATCAGGGGAATGAGCAGTTCTTC.